One and the same sample provided the 17 T cell receptor beta chains below, sequenced in a study of blood T cell repertoires in COVID-19. The table came from immunoSEQ multiplex PCR; TCRdb's copy has only in-frame clones and leaves some out. Of around 180,000 clones in the sample, roughly 85% were seen once. Sequenced material: peripheral blood. All receptors come from a man aged 55 to 70 with acute or convalescent COVID-19.

The chain employs TRBV5-1 and TRBJ2-7; tentative D call: TRBD2 (5 bases). The CDR3 extends over 13 amino acids. V was cut by 3 bases and J by 0 bases, with 7 bases left in between. The germline CDR1 and CDR2 sequences are SGHRS and YFSETQ. CDR3 sequence reads: CASSSGDSYEQYF. Here the CDR3 DNA reads TGCGCCAGCAGCTCCGGGGACTCCTACGAGCAGTACTTC.

The V and J genes are TRBV5-8 and TRBJ2-1, with 9 bases aligning to TRBD2. V shed 5 bases, J shed 7 bases, and the junction held 10 bases outside the gene matches. CDR3 length: 15 residues. Germline V gene sequence: CDR1 SGHTS, CDR2 YDEGEE. The CDR3 nucleotides are TGTGCCAGCAGTTTAACTAGCGGGTCTAGGAATGAGCAGTTCTTC. Protein: CASSLTSGSRNEQFF.

The genes are TRBV27 and TRBJ2-3, with D perhaps matching TRBD2 (6 bases). The CDR3 is made up of 16 amino acids. Trimming removed 4 bases at V and 6 bases at J, with 20 bases between. Looked up from germline, CDR1 is MNHEY and CDR2 is SMNVEV (reference sequence). CDR3 DNA: TGTGCCAGCAGTTGGGGATGGGGAGGAGGGGTGGATACGCAGTATTTT. It translates to CASSWGWGGGVDTQYF.

This rearrangement joins TRBV5-1 to TRBJ2-5; possibly TRBD1 for D (6 bases). CDR1 and CDR2 from the germline V gene are SGHRS and YFSETQ. The CDR3 covers 18 residues. V lost 4 bases and J 5 bases, leaving 27 bases between the germline ends. The DNA for the CDR3 is TGCGCCAGCAGCCTTGGAAGCAGGGGCCCGTCCTATCTCGAGACCCAGTACTTC. It translates to CASSLGSRGPSYLETQYF.

The rearrangement links TRBV19 to TRBJ1-6, with a possible D match to TRBD1 (6 bases). There are 16 residues in the CDR3. CDR1 and CDR2 (germline): LNHDA, SQIVND (reference sequence). V was cut by 2 bases and J by 6 bases, with 14 bases left in between. CDR3 DNA: TGTGCCAGTAGTATATGGACTCGGACAGCTAATTCACCCCTCCACTTT. Translating it yields CASSIWTRTANSPLHF.

The V gene is TRBV28, the J gene TRBJ2-7; 7 nucleotides agree with TRBD1. This CDR3 region has 15 residues. The germline V gene has CDR1 MDHEN and CDR2 SYDVKM. V trimming: 2 bases; J trimming: 1 base; junction bases outside the gene matches: 5. In DNA, the CDR3 is TGTGCCAGCAGTTTAAGGGGACAGCCTTCCTACGAGCAGTACTTC. Translated, it gives CASSLRGQPSYEQYF.

The chain couples TRBV5-8 to TRBJ1-1, with a weak D call TRBD1 (5 bases). The germline CDR1 and CDR2 sequences are SGHTS and YDEGEE. The CDR3 contains 17 residues. With 0 bases removed from V and 0 bases from J, the gap between germline ends came to 15 bases. The CDR3 sequence: CASSLEAGKLMNTEAFF. In nucleotides, the CDR3 is TGTGCCAGCAGCTTGGAGGCAGGGAAGTTAATGAACACTGAAGCTTTCTTT.

J is TRBJ2-2 and V is TRBV19; 11 nucleotides match TRBD2. V dropped 3 bases and J dropped 6; count of bases not matched to a gene: 3. This CDR3 region has 15 residues. Germline assignment: CDR1 LNHDA and CDR2 SQIVND (reference sequence). This chain's CDR3 is CASSMPGLAAGELFF. The CDR3 DNA follows: TGTGCCAGTAGTATGCCGGGACTAGCGGCCGGGGAGCTGTTTTTT.

The chain has TRBV30 and TRBJ2-3; TRBD2 might be the D (6 bases). Germline CDR1 and CDR2: GTSNPN and SVGIG (reference sequence). CDR3 size: 15 residues. The germline V and J ends were trimmed by 3 bases and 1 base, with 14 bases remaining between them. The CDR3 spells CAWRRGGGGTDTQYF. The DNA for the CDR3 is TGTGCCTGGAGAAGGGGCGGCGGGGGCACAGATACGCAGTATTTT.

The sample holds one count of this clone. The genes are TRBV27 and TRBJ1-3; no clear D gene. V lost 5 bases to trimming and J lost 2 bases, with 10 bases between them. CDR3 length equals 14 residues. Per germline, CDR1 MNHEY and CDR2 SMNVEV (reference sequence). CDR3 in DNA: TGTGCCAGCAGTAGAAGCCGGGCTGGAAACACCATATATTTT. Translating it yields CASSRSRAGNTIYF.

The V and J genes are TRBV5-1 and TRBJ2-7, with 7 bases lining up with TRBD2. V dropped 0 bases and J dropped 1; count of bases not matched to a gene: 4. The CDR3 totals 15 residues. Germline-derived CDR1 and CDR2 are SGHRS and YFSETQ. CDR3 in amino acids: CASSLASSGSYEQYF. The CDR3, as DNA: TGCGCCAGCAGCTTGGCCTCTAGCGGTTCCTACGAGCAGTACTTC.

This clone was counted a few times. The chain couples TRBV7-2 to TRBJ2-7; D is undetermined. The germline V gene has CDR1 SGHTA and CDR2 FQGNSA. The V end was cut by 1 base, the J end by 6 bases, with 10 bases between. This CDR3 is built from 13 residues. The CDR3 DNA is TGTGCCAGCAGCTTAGGCTCGGTACGCGAGCAGTACTTC. This gives the protein CASSLGSVREQYF.

This sequence joins TRBV5-1 and TRBJ2-5; D remains ambiguous. Germline lookup yields CDR1 SGHRS and CDR2 YFSETQ. V dropped 1 base and J dropped 5 bases, with 6 bases sitting between them. The CDR3 spans 12 residues. The CDR3 protein is CASSLSRETQYF. The CDR3 DNA is TGCGCCAGCAGCTTGAGCAGGGAGACCCAGTACTTC.

This CDR3 is CASSPDGNYGYTF. The CDR3 DNA reads as TGTGCCAGCTCACCTGACGGGAACTATGGCTACACCTTC. The V call is TRBV18, the J call TRBJ1-2; no definite D call. Trimming took 3 bases from V and 2 from J, leaving 7 bases between them. The CDR3 totals 13 residues. Germline lookup yields CDR1 KGHSH and CDR2 LQKENI.

The chain employs TRBV5-1 and TRBJ1-4; 8 bases are shared with TRBD1. The CDR3 sequence is 15 residues long. Germline-derived CDR1 and CDR2 are SGHRS and YFSETQ. V was clipped by 3 bases and J by 5 bases; unmatched bases: 6. CDR3 sequence (DNA): TGCGCCAGCAGCTCGACAGGGGCGATAAATGAAAAACTGTTTTTT. It encodes CASSSTGAINEKLFF.

This chain links TRBV9 with TRBJ1-4; maybe TRBD1 (5 bases). V lost 3 bases, J lost 7 bases, and 10 bases lay in between. CDR3 length: 13 residues. Germline V gives CDR1 SGDLS, CDR2 YYNGEE. Here the CDR3 DNA reads TGTGCCAGCAGCGGTTCGACAGCTGAAAAACTGTTTTTT. Protein: CASSGSTAEKLFF.

The chain employs TRBV30 and TRBJ2-7; 7 positions agree with TRBD2. This CDR3 contains 14 residues. V lost 0 bases, J lost 3 bases, and 5 bases stayed unmatched. CDR1 is GTSNPN and CDR2 is SVGIG in the germline V gene (reference sequence). CDR3 sequence (DNA): TGTGCCTGGAGTGTCGGTGGCGGGAGCTACGAGCAGTACTTC. It codes for CAWSVGGGSYEQYF.